The sequence of this T cell receptor (beta chain) was determined in a study of T-cell reconstitution after alpha-beta-depleted transplantation in children. Study results and caveats: Reported findings indicate that, about two months after transplant, alpha-beta T cells came from several hundred expanded clones, which were derived from non-depleted graft cells. In some patients, recipient T cells and intrathymic progenitors surviving conditioning explained high day-60 diversity. Most T-cell counts and diversity one year after the transplant came from T cells that were newly produced.

This CDR3 region has 18 residues. The germline V and J ends were trimmed by 1 base and 0 bases, with 16 bases remaining between them. Germline V gene data show CDR1 as SEHNR and CDR2 as FQNEAQ (reference sequence). This clonotype has a count of ten or more. The antigen remains undetermined. Unique molecular identifiers were built into the TCRbeta library. TCRdb recomputed calls from the PCR reads with MiXCR, one row per CDR3 protein. The sample lists 150,000 to 250,000 distinct CDR3 sequences, 6.3% occurring once. This sequence originates from a girl in the first two years of life with combined immunodeficiency, due to receive a stem cell transplant. The chain combines TRBV7-9 with TRBJ2-1, with TRBD2 as a possible D gene (5 bases). The sequencing here drew on PBMCs, taken before TCRalphabeta/CD19-depleted stem cell transplant. CDR3 coding DNA: TGTGCCAGCAGCTTAGACGGACTCGCAAAGGGCTCCTACAATGAGCAGTTCTTC. It encodes CASSLDGLAKGSYNEQFF.